Listed here are 22 T cell receptor beta chains from one sample, sequenced in a study of cytomegalovirus exposure and HLA in healthy donors. The PCR made use of 60 Vbeta and 13 Jbeta primers. Clones were read by immunoSEQ multiplex PCR, and TCRdb kept only the in-frame ones, dropping some. The sample has about 140,000 clones; about 86% are singletons. The sample taken for sequencing was PBMCs. The receptors here all came from a man between 35 and 55 years old in good health and CMV-seropositive.

This chain connects TRBV13 to TRBJ2-3, with 8 bases lining up with TRBD2. In germline, CDR1 is PRHDT, CDR2 FYEKMQ (reference sequence). This CDR3 has 16 amino acids. V gave up 1 base and J gave up 1 base; unmatched junction bases: 4. CDR3 sequence reads: CASSLVRGGRTDTQYF. For the CDR3, the DNA is TGTGCCAGCAGCTTAGTACGGGGGGGTCGCACAGATACGCAGTATTTT. Full variable domain (missing parts from reference TRBV13 and TRBJ2-3): AAGVIQSPRHLIKEKRETATLKCYPIPRHDTVYWYQQGPGQDPQFLISFYEKMQSDKGSIPDRFSAQQFSDYHSELNMSSLELGDSALYFCASSLVRGGRTDTQYFGPGTRLTVL.

The chain links TRBV27 to TRBJ2-7; 10 nucleotides agree with TRBD1. The CDR3 totals 13 residues. V was clipped by 4 bases and J by 13 bases; unmatched bases: 10. Germline V gives CDR1 MNHEY, CDR2 SMNVEV (reference sequence). The CDR3 coding sequence is TGTGCCAGCAGTTCAGGGGACAGGGGCCGTCATTACTTC. Residues: CASSSGDRGRHYF.

This chain joins TRBV27 and TRBJ2-7; TRBD1 matches at 8 bases. This CDR3 has 14 amino acids. After removal of 4 bases from V and 5 bases from J, the junction contained 7 bases not matched to a gene. Germline-derived CDR1 and CDR2 are MNHEY and SMNVEV (reference sequence). The CDR3 nucleotides are TGTGCCAGCAGTTGGCAGGGGGCCCCTCACGAGCAGTACTTC. Encoded protein: CASSWQGAPHEQYF.

The J gene is TRBJ2-5, the V gene TRBV21-1; the table's TRBD2 call for D was not verified on the DNA. TRBV21-1 is flagged as a pseudogene. There are 13 residues in the CDR3. CDR3 DNA sequence: TGTGCCAGCAGCAATGCGGGGCTGGAGACCCAGTACTTC. Translated, it gives CASSNAGLETQYF.

The genes are TRBV5-1 and TRBJ2-5; TRBD2 matches at 10 bases. CDR1 SGHRS and CDR2 YFSETQ come from the germline V gene. V lost 0 bases to trimming and J lost 1 base; unmatched junction nucleotides: 6. This CDR3 spans 17 amino acids. CDR3 in DNA: TGCGCCAGCAGCTTGGTATCTAGCGGGAGTCGCCAAGAGACCCAGTACTTC. Translated: CASSLVSSGSRQETQYF.

The rearrangement links TRBV5-8 to TRBJ2-1; no definite D call. Per germline, CDR1 SGHTS and CDR2 YDEGEE. V shed 0 bases and J shed 11 bases, with 9 bases lying between them. This CDR3 spans 12 amino acids. CDR3 in DNA: TGTGCCAGCAGCTTGGGGCGGAAAAAGCAGTTCTTC. This encodes CASSLGRKKQFF.

The chain employs TRBV25-1 and TRBJ1-1; TRBD1 might be the D (5 bases). V was clipped by 7 bases and J by 0 bases, with 12 bases between them. The CDR3 is 14 residues long. CDR1 and CDR2 from the germline V gene are MGHDK and SYGVNS. Here the CDR3 reads CASKEGQLNTEAFF. The CDR3 bases are TGTGCCAGCAAAGAAGGACAATTGAACACTGAAGCTTTCTTT.

This chain links TRBV5-1 with TRBJ2-1; 8 bases align to TRBD2. The junction had 4 bases not matched to a gene; V was cut back by 2 bases and J by 3 bases. Germline V lookup: CDR1 SGHRS, CDR2 YFSETQ. This CDR3 has 15 residues. The CDR3 nucleotides read TGCGCCAGCAGCTTAAGACTAGCGTACTACAATGAGCAGTTCTTC. It codes for CASSLRLAYYNEQFF.

This chain joins TRBV4-3 and TRBJ1-2, with D tentatively TRBD1 (6 bases). Germline V CDR1 and CDR2: LGHNA, YSLEER. CDR3 length: 15 residues. V lost 0 bases, J lost 5 bases, and 13 bases lay in between. The CDR3 region is CASSQDTGTTYGYTF. The CDR3 DNA sequence: TGCGCCAGCAGCCAAGACACAGGGACGACGTATGGCTACACCTTC.

The V call is TRBV11-2, the J call TRBJ1-2; D uncertain. CDR3 length equals 13 residues. V shed 0 bases and J shed 4 bases, with 6 bases lying between them. The germline CDR1 and CDR2 sequences are SGHAT and FQNNGV. The CDR3 DNA sequence: TGTGCCAGCAGCTTAGAGCCAGGCTATGGCTACACCTTC. This encodes CASSLEPGYGYTF.

The chain couples TRBV14 to TRBJ1-1; D is unclear. The CDR3 has 14 amino acids. CDR1 and CDR2 from the germline V gene are SGHDN and FVKESK. Trimming stripped 7 bases from V and 0 bases from J, with 12 bases between. CDR3 nucleotides: TGTGCCAGCACCCAGACAAACTTGAACACTGAAGCTTTCTTT. It codes for CASTQTNLNTEAFF.

The V and J genes are TRBV7-2 and TRBJ2-7; D uncertain. This CDR3 region has 12 residues. In germline, CDR1 is SGHTA, CDR2 FQGNSA. Trimming shortened V by 5 bases and J by 2 bases, and 7 bases separated the two germline ends. The chain's CDR3 is CASSPDTYEQYF. CDR3 sequence (DNA): TGTGCCAGCAGCCCCGACACCTACGAGCAGTACTTC.

The chain employs TRBV5-1 and TRBJ2-1; TRBD1 might be the D (6 bases). The ends were cut back, 2 bases at V and 0 bases at J, with 12 bases in the middle. CDR3 size: 16 residues. Germline V gene lookup returns CDR1 SGHRS and CDR2 YFSETQ. CDR3 protein: CASSLQGASSYNEQFF. CDR3 in DNA: TGCGCCAGCAGCTTACAGGGTGCGAGCTCCTACAATGAGCAGTTCTTC.

This clone was detected once. The V and J genes are TRBV7-3 and TRBJ1-6; possibly TRBD1 for D (5 bases). The CDR3 is 14 amino acids. V shed 6 bases and J shed 10 bases, with 16 bases lying between them. Germline V gene lookup returns CDR1 SGHTA and CDR2 FQGTGA. The CDR3 DNA reads as TGTGCCAGCAGGTTCTCAGGGCTGAACTCACCCCTCCACTTT. Amino acids: CASRFSGLNSPLHF. Full variable domain (remainder filled in from reference TRBV7-3 and TRBJ1-6): GAGVSQTPSNKVTEKGKYVELRCDPISGHTALYWYRQSLGQGPEFLIYFQGTGAADDSGLPNDRFFAVRPEGSVSTLKIQRTERGDSAVYLCASRFSGLNSPLHFGNGTRLTVT.

The rearrangement joins TRBV27 to TRBJ2-2; TRBD1 matches 8 bases. The CDR3 is made up of 16 amino acids. The germline CDR1 and CDR2 sequences are MNHEY and SMNVEV (reference sequence). J was trimmed by 5 bases and V by 5 bases; bases with no gene match: 10. The CDR3 nucleotides are TGTGCCAGCAGTGCACTTCTCGGGACAGGTACCGGGGAGCTGTTTTTT. Translation: CASSALLGTGTGELFF.

This rearrangement joins TRBV27 to TRBJ2-7; 12 bases agree with TRBD2. Trimming cost V 7 bases and J 2 bases; bases outside gene matches: 12. CDR1 MNHEY and CDR2 SMNVEV come from the germline V gene (reference sequence). This CDR3 spans 17 amino acids. The CDR3 spells CASKKWTSGTLTYEQYF. CDR3 bases: TGTGCCAGCAAAAAATGGACTAGCGGGACCCTAACCTACGAGCAGTACTTC.

The chain has TRBV5-5 and TRBJ2-5; 7 bases line up with TRBD2. CDR3 size: 16 residues. Germline V gene data show CDR1 as SGHKS and CDR2 as YYEKEE (reference sequence). J gave up 5 bases and V 0 bases, and 10 bases lay outside the gene matches. The CDR3 is CASSLGGGVKGETQYF. CDR3 in DNA: TGTGCCAGCAGCTTGGGGGGGGGAGTCAAGGGGGAGACCCAGTACTTC.

This rearrangement joins TRBV2 to TRBJ1-2; D is possibly TRBD1 (6 bases). Germline V CDR1 and CDR2: SNHLY, FYNNEI. Trimming cost V 6 bases and J 1 base, with 9 bases left between them. The CDR3 loop spans 13 amino acids. The CDR3 region is CASRGTFNYGYTF. The CDR3 bases are TGTGCCAGCAGGGGGACATTTAACTATGGCTACACCTTC.

The chain recombines TRBV6-6 with TRBJ1-2; 9 bases fit TRBD1. The germline V gene has CDR1 MNHNY and CDR2 SVGAGI (reference sequence). The CDR3 extends over 15 amino acids. Unmatched junction bases numbered 6, after V lost 4 bases and J lost 3 bases. The CDR3 DNA follows: TGTGCCAGCAGTTGGCAGGGACAGGGAGACTATGGCTACACCTTC. Residues: CASSWQGQGDYGYTF.

The V call is TRBV5-4, the J call TRBJ2-6; TRBD2 might be the D (6 bases). The CDR3 is 16 amino acids. The germline V gene encodes CDR1 SGHNT and CDR2 YYREEE (reference sequence). CDR3 protein: CAYQGRGNSGANVLTF. In DNA form, the CDR3 reads TGTGCTTACCAGGGACGGGGGAACTCTGGGGCCAACGTCCTGACTTTC.

The rearrangement uses TRBV4-1 and TRBJ1-1; 8 nucleotides align to TRBD1. The junction had 5 bases not matched to a gene; V was cut back by 1 base and J by 4 bases. The CDR3 totals 15 residues. Per the germline V gene, CDR1 is MGHRA and CDR2 is YSYEKL. CDR3 coding DNA: TGCGCCAGCAGCCAAGGGGACAGGTGGGGCACTGAAGCTTTCTTT. Its translation: CASSQGDRWGTEAFF.

V gene TRBV30 combines with J gene TRBJ2-2; 10 bases match TRBD2. Per germline, CDR1 GTSNPN and CDR2 SVGIG (reference sequence). The CDR3 runs to 17 residues. Germline trimming cut 0 bases from V and 1 base from J; bases unmatched to any gene: 5. The CDR3 loop reads CAWSVERTSGNTGELFF. CDR3 nucleotide sequence: TGTGCCTGGAGTGTTGAGAGGACTAGCGGGAACACCGGGGAGCTGTTTTTT.